These 15 T cell receptor beta chains were sequenced from one sample in a study of blood T cell repertoires in COVID-19. Profiling relied on immunoSEQ multiplex PCR, and the TCRdb table lists in-frame clones only, not all of them. In the table there are roughly 44,000 clones, about 87% of which are singletons. The specimen was peripheral blood. Every receptor here comes from a man older than 75 with acute or convalescent COVID-19.

The rearrangement links TRBV25-1 to TRBJ2-3; 7 positions match TRBD2. This CDR3 region has 14 residues. Trimming cost V 4 bases and J 6 bases; bases outside gene matches: 7. Germline CDR1 MGHDK, CDR2 SYGVNS. The CDR3 DNA reads TGTGCCAGCAGTGTAGAGGCGGGGGTGGATACGCAGTATTTT. Protein sequence: CASSVEAGVDTQYF. Full variable domain (missing parts from reference TRBV25-1 and TRBJ2-3): EADIYQTPRYLVIGTGKKITLECSQTMGHDKMYWYQQDPGMELHLIHYSYGVNSTEKGDLSSESTVSRIRTEHFPLTLESARPSHTSQYLCASSVEAGVDTQYFGPGTRLTVL.

The chain has TRBV12-3 or TRBV12-4 and TRBJ1-5; a possible D gene is TRBD1 (5 bases). The length of the CDR3 is 13 residues. Between the trimmed V and J ends, which lost 6 bases and 7 bases, there was a span of 13 bases. CDR3 protein: CASRGGGSQPQHF. CDR3 nucleotide sequence: TGTGCCAGCAGGGGGGGTGGGAGCCAGCCCCAGCATTTT.

The V and J genes are TRBV10-3 and TRBJ2-1; 12 nucleotides line up with TRBD2. Germline V CDR1 and CDR2: ENHRY, SYGVKD. This CDR3 contains 16 residues. J lost 5 bases, V lost 3 bases, and 5 bases had no gene match. The CDR3 loop reads CAISDTTSGGDNEQFF. The CDR3 DNA reads TGTGCCATCAGTGACACGACTAGCGGGGGAGACAATGAGCAGTTCTTC.

The chain recombines TRBV11-2 with TRBJ2-1; 10 nucleotides match TRBD1. The CDR3 has 13 residues. Germline V gene lookup returns CDR1 SGHAT and CDR2 FQNNGV. V shed 4 bases and J 15 bases; nucleotides not matched to a gene: 9. The CDR3 DNA reads TGTGCCAGCAGCTCGCTAAGGGACAGGGGAGGGTTCTTC. It encodes CASSSLRDRGGFF.

The chain employs TRBV7-6 and TRBJ1-3; TRBD1 matches 8 bases. Trimming took 5 bases from V and 1 from J; bases not matched to a gene: 4. Germline V gene data show CDR1 as SGHVS and CDR2 as FNYEAQ. The CDR3 length is 15 residues. The CDR3 spells CASSARQGSGNTIYF. CDR3 nucleotide sequence: TGTGCCAGCAGCGCGCGACAGGGGTCTGGAAACACCATATATTTT.

This clone was seen only once. The V call is TRBV5-1, the J call TRBJ1-4, with D uncertain. The CDR3 spans 14 residues. CDR1 and CDR2 (germline): SGHRS, YFSETQ. The V end was cut by 5 bases, the J end by 0 bases, with 8 bases between. CDR3 protein: CASRPGTTNEKLFF. Written as DNA, the CDR3 is TGCGCCAGCAGACCGGGGACAACTAATGAAAAACTGTTTTTT.

The chain couples TRBV19 to TRBJ1-5; 7 bases agree with TRBD1. Unmatched junction bases numbered 12, after V lost 1 base and J lost 0 bases. The CDR3 has 19 residues. Germline V gene data show CDR1 as LNHDA and CDR2 as SQIVND (reference sequence). CDR3 DNA: TGTGCCAGTAGTATAGGACAGGGCGCCCTCTATTATAGCAATCAGCCCCAGCATTTT. Encoded protein: CASSIGQGALYYSNQPQHF.

The chain combines TRBV10-2 with TRBJ2-6; D may be TRBD1 (6 bases). Germline-derived CDR1 and CDR2 are WSHSY and SAAADI. Trimming cost V 8 bases and J 0 bases, with 23 bases left between them. The CDR3 loop spans 19 amino acids. This CDR3 reads CASAKAGARPSSGANVLTF. Here the CDR3 DNA reads TGCGCCAGCGCTAAGGCAGGGGCCCGCCCCAGCTCTGGGGCCAACGTCCTGACTTTC.

J is TRBJ2-1 and V is TRBV6-4; 12 nucleotides line up with TRBD2. V dropped 6 bases and J dropped 4; count of bases not matched to a gene: 10. The CDR3 spans 17 residues. CDR1 and CDR2 (germline): MRHNA, SNTAGT. CDR3 residues: CASSPMVTSGGYNEQFF. The CDR3 region has the DNA TGTGCCAGCAGCCCGATGGTAACTAGCGGGGGGTACAATGAGCAGTTCTTC.

The rearrangement joins TRBV28 to TRBJ1-4; 10 bases are a match to TRBD1. The V gene end was trimmed by 3 bases and the J gene end by 7 bases; junction bases not matched to a gene: 5. Germline loops: CDR1 MDHEN, CDR2 SYDVKM. The CDR3 totals 15 residues. The CDR3, as DNA: TGTGCCAGCAGTTTCTTGACAGGGGGCGGTGAAAAACTGTTTTTT. It yields the protein CASSFLTGGGEKLFF.

V and J are TRBV19 and TRBJ2-7; 10 bases fit TRBD2. V lost 5 bases to trimming and J lost 4 bases; unmatched junction nucleotides: 8. The CDR3 has 15 amino acids. The germline V gene has CDR1 LNHDA and CDR2 SQIVND (reference sequence). CDR3 sequence: CASSLASGGLYEQYF. CDR3 DNA: TGTGCCAGTAGTCTAGCTAGCGGGGGACTTTACGAGCAGTACTTC.

The CDR3, as DNA: TGTGCCAGTAGCACAGGGGAAGGGGGCTACACCTTC. It codes for CASSTGEGGYTF. The chain is built from TRBV19 and TRBJ1-2; 7 bases are a match to TRBD1. V lost 6 bases to trimming and J lost 8 bases; unmatched junction nucleotides: 6. The CDR3 sequence is 12 residues long. Looked up from germline, CDR1 is LNHDA and CDR2 is SQIVND (reference sequence).

V usage is TRBV12-3 or TRBV12-4 and J usage is TRBJ2-3, with D uncertain. This CDR3 is 12 amino acids long. V shed 2 bases and J shed 6 bases, with 6 bases lying between them. CDR3 protein: CASSLTSDTQYF. In DNA form, the CDR3 reads TGTGCCAGCAGTTTAACATCGGATACGCAGTATTTT.

V usage is TRBV4-2 and J usage is TRBJ2-7, with a possible D match to TRBD1 (5 bases). From germline, CDR1 is LGHNA and CDR2 YNFKEQ. V shed 0 bases and J shed 2 bases, with 23 bases lying between them. The CDR3 runs to 19 residues. The DNA for the CDR3 is TGTGCCAGCAGCCAAGATTTGGTCGGACAATTTACTCCCCCCTACGAGCAGTACTTC. It specifies CASSQDLVGQFTPPYEQYF.

V usage is TRBV28 and J usage is TRBJ1-1, with 7 bases fitting TRBD1. J was trimmed by 5 bases and V by 5 bases; bases with no gene match: 11. The germline V gene has CDR1 MDHEN and CDR2 SYDVKM. The CDR3 is made up of 15 amino acids. The DNA of the CDR3 is TGTGCCAGCAGTCTACCACAGGGGCCGGGGACTGAAGCTTTCTTT. Translation gives CASSLPQGPGTEAFF.